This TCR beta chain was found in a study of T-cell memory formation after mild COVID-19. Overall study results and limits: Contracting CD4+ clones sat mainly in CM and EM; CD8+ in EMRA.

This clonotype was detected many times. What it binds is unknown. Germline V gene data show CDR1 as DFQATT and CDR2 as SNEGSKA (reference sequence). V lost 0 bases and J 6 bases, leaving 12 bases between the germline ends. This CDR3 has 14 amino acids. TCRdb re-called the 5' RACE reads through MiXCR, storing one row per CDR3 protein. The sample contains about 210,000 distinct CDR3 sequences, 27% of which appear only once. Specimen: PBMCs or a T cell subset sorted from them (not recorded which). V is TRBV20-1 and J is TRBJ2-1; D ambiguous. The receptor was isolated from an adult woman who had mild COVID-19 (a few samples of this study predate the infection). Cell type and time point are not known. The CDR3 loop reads CSARDLDRGNEQFF. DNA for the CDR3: TGCAGTGCTAGAGATCTGGATCGTGGCAATGAGCAGTTCTTC.